What follows describes a single T cell receptor beta chain. Its antigen is unidentified. Splitting the CD4+ cells yielded a CD45RA+ naive subset and a CD45RA-negative memory subset. There are 15 residues in the CDR3. The germline V gene has CDR1 SGHAT and CDR2 FQNNGV. Trimming removed 8 bases at V and 0 bases at J, with 14 bases between. This entry belongs to a study of shared clonotypes between healthy human individuals. Study findings and constraints: Researchers sampled blood only, noting tissue repertoires likely differ. The diversity represented, both genetic and in exposure history, was limited by few donors. Estimated clonotype richness was generally higher in naive than memory subsets.

Data came from immunoSEQ multiplex PCR; TCRdb stores just in-frame clones and leaves some out. The sample yields roughly 2.5 million clones, approximately 92% seen once. The sample taken for sequencing was naive CD4+ T cells sorted from blood. Subset in this sample: CD45RA+ positively selected. V gene TRBV11-2 combines with J gene TRBJ2-1; no clear D gene. This TCR was sampled from a man in his late teens or twenties in good health. The CDR3 nucleotides are TGTGCCAGCGGCCTCGCCCTTAGCTCCTACAATGAGCAGTTCTTC. Encoded protein: CASGLALSSYNEQFF.